Shown below are 14 T cell receptor beta chains from a single sample sequenced in a study of T cells expressing NK-cell markers. One entry per CDR3 protein, without DNA, is what TCRdb gives after re-calling the 5' RACE reads. This repertoire includes 440,000 or so distinct CDR3 sequences. Sequences were obtained from blood T cells: a sorted CD56 or NKG2C T cell subset, CD4+ or CD8+ T cells, or bulk PBMC T cells (not recorded which). The receptors originated from a woman between 18 and 69 years old in good health.

CDR3 protein: CASSLDGGEYAGNTIYF. The chain employs TRBV5-1 and TRBJ1-3. The CDR3 consists of 17 residues. Germline CDR1 and CDR2: SGHRS and YFSETQ.

The chain has TRBV14 and TRBJ2-2. CDR3 length equals 15 residues. The V gene's germline CDR1 is SGHDN and CDR2 FVKESK. This CDR3 reads CASSQEGGNTGELFF.

V usage is TRBV4-2 and J usage is TRBJ1-1. The CDR3 contains 14 residues. The germline CDR1 and CDR2 sequences are LGHNA and YNFKEQ. The CDR3 is CASSQGGFDTEAFF.

The genes are TRBV10-3 and TRBJ1-5. Germline V gene sequence: CDR1 ENHRY, CDR2 SYGVKD. The length of the CDR3 is 15 residues. The CDR3 sequence is CAISEGGGNNQPQHF.

The chain recombines TRBV7-2 with TRBJ1-1; TCRdb's assignment of TRBD1 cannot be checked, as there is no DNA. The CDR3 has 16 residues. Looked up from germline, CDR1 is SGHTA and CDR2 is FQGNSA. The CDR3 sequence: CASSLAPQGRGTEAFF.

The V gene is TRBV12-3 or TRBV12-4, the J gene TRBJ2-3. The CDR3 contains 13 residues. CDR3 region: CASSFDHTDTQYF.

V is TRBV12-3 or TRBV12-4 and J is TRBJ1-6; the TRBD1 assignment by TCRdb is unverifiable without DNA. The CDR3 loop spans 15 amino acids. The chain's CDR3 is CASRGAGTRNSPLHF.

The chain has TRBV29-1 and TRBJ2-7; without DNA, the TCRdb call of TRBD1 cannot be checked. Germline V gene sequence: CDR1 SQVTM, CDR2 ANQGSEA. This CDR3 has 14 residues. CDR3 sequence reads: CSVEASDSPYEQYF.

This chain connects TRBV6-4 to TRBJ2-7. Germline V gives CDR1 MRHNA, CDR2 SNTAGT. The CDR3 spans 13 residues. The CDR3 spells CASRRRVSREQYF.

V and J are TRBV7-6 and TRBJ2-1; TCRdb reports TRBD1, a call that lacks DNA to check it against. This CDR3 spans 17 amino acids. Germline V gene sequence: CDR1 SGHVS, CDR2 FNYEAQ. The CDR3 sequence: CASSREGVGYTYNEQFF.

The V and J genes are TRBV12-3 or TRBV12-4 and TRBJ1-4. The CDR3 contains 15 residues. The CDR3 loop is CASTFGVRRGEKLFF.

This rearrangement joins TRBV7-9 to TRBJ2-7; TCRdb proposes TRBD1, but this gene call is untestable without DNA. The CDR3 spans 16 residues. Per germline, CDR1 SEHNR and CDR2 FQNEAQ (reference sequence). CDR3 region: CASSLVLQGKSDEQYF.

V gene TRBV20-1 combines with J gene TRBJ2-4. This CDR3 spans 13 amino acids. Germline V lookup: CDR1 DFQATT, CDR2 SNEGSKA (reference sequence). The CDR3 protein is CSTTGVAKNIQYF.

CDR3 region: CASLVGRARRRGDTQYF. This chain uses TRBV6-1 with TRBJ2-3; absent DNA, TCRdb's TRBD1 call cannot be checked. The CDR3 runs 17 residues. Germline CDR1 is MNHNS and CDR2 is SASEGT.